These 12 T cell receptor beta chains came from one sample sequenced in a study of T-cell reconstitution after alpha-beta-depleted transplantation in children (dated by TCRdb to 2016 to 2018). The method was PCR. The instrument was an Illumina HiSeq 2500. TCR libraries were prepared with molecular barcoding, using unique molecular identifiers to normalize TCRbeta repertoire quantification. The public reads were reprocessed in TCRdb via fastp at Q25 and MiXCR, keeping in-frame beta chains. All rows with the same CDR3 protein become a single entry with the most common DNA and genes. The sample table shows about 230,000 distinct CDR3 sequences, and 9.7% are seen once. The ten largest clones capture over 4.5% of the sample. This sample comprised PBMCs from the stem cell graft donor, obtained from the stem cell graft. These receptors were obtained from a human donor who donated a stem cell graft to a child with SCID.

The sample holds many counts of this clonotype. V usage is TRBV5-1 and J usage is TRBJ2-3; TRBD1 aligns across 9 bases. The CDR3 length is 14 residues. Losses at the gene ends were 3 bases for V and 4 bases for J; bases not matched to a gene: 3. Germline CDR1 and CDR2: SGHRS and YFSETQ. DNA of the CDR3: TGCGCCAGCAGCTCCGGGACAGGGCCAGATACGCAGTATTTT. The encoded protein is CASSSGTGPDTQYF.

This clonotype was recorded at least ten times. The chain employs TRBV21-1 and TRBJ2-1; TRBD1 was called by the table and not checked on the DNA. TRBV21-1 is described as a pseudogene. The length of the CDR3 is 21 residues. The CDR3, as DNA: TGTGCCAGCAGCCCGAGGGCCCGGGACAGGGGGGGTAGAATGGAGGGAATGCAGCAGTTCTTC. It specifies CASSPRARDRGGRMEGMQQFF.

This clonotype was picked up many times. V usage is TRBV20-1 and J usage is TRBJ2-5; 7 bases align to TRBD1. Germline assignment: CDR1 DFQATT and CDR2 SNEGSKA (reference sequence). The CDR3 consists of 12 residues. The V gene end was trimmed by 6 bases and the J gene end by 4 bases; junction bases not matched to a gene: 5. CDR3 in amino acids: CSASNRGETQYF. The CDR3 DNA reads as TGCAGTGCGAGCAACAGGGGAGAGACCCAGTACTTC.

This clonotype has a count of ten or more. V gene TRBV7-2 combines with J gene TRBJ1-1; D not certain. The CDR3 is made up of 15 amino acids. Per germline, CDR1 SGHTA and CDR2 FQGNSA. V was shortened by 7 bases and J by 1 base, with 16 bases between the two germline ends. For the CDR3, the DNA is TGTGCCAGCACCCCACCGGGCAGAAAGAACACTGAAGCTTTCTTT. Protein: CASTPPGRKNTEAFF.

The chain has TRBV18 and TRBJ1-5, with unresolved D. Trimming took 5 bases from V and 3 from J, leaving 11 bases between them. Germline V lookup: CDR1 KGHSH, CDR2 LQKENI. This CDR3 is 14 amino acids long. CDR3 sequence reads: CASSTGNLNQPQHF. CDR3 DNA sequence: TGTGCCAGCTCAACCGGGAACCTCAATCAGCCCCAGCATTTT.

This clonotype has a count of ten or more. The chain links TRBV7-9 to TRBJ1-2; TRBD1 might be the D (5 bases). Deletions cut 7 bases from V and 6 bases from J, with 18 bases between. The CDR3 totals 14 residues. Germline lookup yields CDR1 SEHNR and CDR2 FQNEAQ (reference sequence). The CDR3 DNA sequence: TGTGCCAGCACCTTGGGAGGGGTTTCCGATGGCTACACCTTC. Protein: CASTLGGVSDGYTF.

This clonotype was seen many times. This CDR3 is CSVTPGTGIPEQYF. CDR3 bases: TGCAGTGTTACCCCCGGGACAGGGATCCCCGAGCAGTACTTC. The V gene is TRBV20-1, the J gene TRBJ2-7; TRBD1 matches 9 bases. There are 14 residues in the CDR3. From germline, CDR1 is DFQATT and CDR2 SNEGSKA (reference sequence). The junction had 13 bases not matched to a gene; V was cut back by 7 bases and J by 6 bases.

This clonotype appeared many times. The chain uses TRBV4-3 and TRBJ2-4, with D perhaps matching TRBD1 or TRBD2 (5 bases each). CDR1 LGHNA and CDR2 YSLEER come from the germline V gene. V gave up 4 bases and J gave up 8 bases, with 18 bases separating them. The length of the CDR3 is 15 residues. CDR3 amino acids: CASSRSIGGADIQYF. CDR3 in DNA: TGCGCCAGCAGCCGAAGTATTGGGGGAGCGGACATTCAGTACTTC.

This clonotype has a count of ten or more. The rearrangement joins TRBV6-2 or TRBV6-3 to TRBJ2-1; D might be TRBD2 (5 bases). The CDR3 is made up of 15 amino acids. V lost 5 bases and J 8 bases, leaving 19 bases between the germline ends. Germline V gene lookup returns CDR1 MNHEY and CDR2 SVGEGT. The CDR3 DNA follows: TGTGCCAGCAGTACCCGCCGAAGGACTCCAGATGAGCAGTTCTTC. It specifies CASSTRRRTPDEQFF.

This clonotype was detected many times. The chain is built from TRBV29-1 and TRBJ2-3; D is uncertain. CDR1 is SQVTM and CDR2 is ANQGSEA in the germline V gene. The CDR3 covers 13 residues. Trimming pared 4 bases from V and 2 bases from J, leaving 10 bases between. This chain's CDR3 is CSVVAENTDTQYF. CDR3 in DNA: TGCAGCGTTGTCGCGGAGAACACAGATACGCAGTATTTT.

The table lists this clonotype with many counts. The gene calls are TRBV5-1 and TRBJ1-1; 7 positions match TRBD1. The CDR3 sequence is 17 residues long. V lost 4 bases, J lost 1 base, and 13 bases stayed unmatched. CDR1 and CDR2 (germline): SGHRS, YFSETQ. The CDR3 nucleotides are TGCGCCAGCAGCCCCCGACCGGGACAGATCTCGAACACTGAAGCTTTCTTT. It translates to CASSPRPGQISNTEAFF.

This clonotype was seen ten or more times. This rearrangement joins TRBV20-1 to TRBJ2-3; the D gene is possibly TRBD1 (5 bases). Trimming removed 0 bases from V and 4 bases from J, with 11 bases in between. Germline loops: CDR1 DFQATT, CDR2 SNEGSKA (reference sequence). The CDR3 totals 14 residues. The CDR3 bases are TGCAGTGCTAGAGATCCCCAGGGTGCAGATACGCAGTATTTT. Translating it yields CSARDPQGADTQYF.